This TCR beta chain appears in the sequencing data of a study of resident and recirculating memory T cells in vitiligo. At the level of the study: Shave-biopsy epidermis from lesional and nonlesional skin was sequenced alongside PBMCs. Study-level points and caveats: No unique dominant TCR clone was found in vitiligo lesions.

Note on this clone: Its antigen remains unidentified.

The table came from immunoSEQ multiplex PCR; TCRdb's copy has only in-frame clones and leaves some out. The profile shows around 78,000 clones, about 92% of them singletons. Stable patients also lacked confetti depigmentation, a sign of active vitiligo. The length of the CDR3 is 12 residues. Deletions cut 11 bases from V and 2 bases from J, with 10 bases between. The germline V gene encodes CDR1 MNHEY and CDR2 SVGAGI. The sequence came from a male donor with vitiligo. Sample: blood. This chain joins TRBV6-5 and TRBJ1-3, with a possible D match to TRBD1 (5 bases). CDR3 region: CASGGAGNTIYF. As DNA, the CDR3 is TGTGCCTCGGGGGGGGCTGGAAACACCATATATTTT.